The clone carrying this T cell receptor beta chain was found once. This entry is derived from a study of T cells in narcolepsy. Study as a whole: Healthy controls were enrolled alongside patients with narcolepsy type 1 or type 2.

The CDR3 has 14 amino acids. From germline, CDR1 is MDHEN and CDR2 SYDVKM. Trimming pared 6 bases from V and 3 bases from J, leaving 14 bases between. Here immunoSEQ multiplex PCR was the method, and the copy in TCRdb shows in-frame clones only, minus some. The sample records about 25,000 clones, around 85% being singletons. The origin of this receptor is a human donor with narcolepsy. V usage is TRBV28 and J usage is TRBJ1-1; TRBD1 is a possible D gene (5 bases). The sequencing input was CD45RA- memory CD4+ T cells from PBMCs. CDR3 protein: CASSRRRAYTEAFF. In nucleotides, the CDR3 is TGTGCCAGCAGCCGACGCAGGGCGTACACTGAAGCTTTCTTT.